This TCR beta chain was sequenced during a study of human thymus T cells. General study results and limits: Related research found strongly overlapping thymic repertoires in unrelated individuals. The authors found apparently biased V and J gene usage in thymic and blood repertoires.

Remarks on this clone: Antigen: not known.

Profiling relied on immunoSEQ multiplex PCR, and the TCRdb table lists in-frame clones only, not all of them. The sample holds 120,000 or so clones, about 95% seen once. The V gene lost 4 bases and the J gene lost 6 bases, with 7 bases spanning the gap. Germline V gives CDR1 MNHNS, CDR2 SASEGT. The CDR3 has 12 residues. Thymic material originated from resections removed in the course of corrective heart surgery. Donation was from healthy Finnish infants who were having corrective surgery that addressed congenital heart defects. The specimen sequenced was thymus tissue. The source of this sequence is a boy under two years old with a congenital heart defect but otherwise immunologically healthy. The rearrangement uses TRBV6-1 and TRBJ2-1; D is possibly TRBD1 (5 bases). The CDR3 spells CASSVQGNEQFF. Here the CDR3 DNA reads TGTGCCAGCAGTGTGCAGGGCAATGAGCAGTTCTTC.